Following are 23 T cell receptor beta chains from one sample sequenced in a study of blood T cell repertoires in COVID-19. Repertoires were generated with immunoSEQ multiplex PCR, while TCRdb's copy carries only in-frame clones and drops some. The sample shows fewer than 150,000 clones, roughly 84% of them seen only once. Sequenced: PBMCs or T cells enriched from blood (not recorded which). Every receptor here comes from a man aged 45-65 years in a cohort exposed to, infected with or recovered from COVID-19 (not recorded which).

This clone was picked up a small number of times. This chain connects TRBV5-6 to TRBJ2-7; D unclear. The V end was cut by 1 base, the J end by 0 bases, with 5 bases between. CDR3 length equals 13 residues. Germline assignment: CDR1 SGHDT and CDR2 YYEEEE. The CDR3, as DNA: TGTGCCAGCAGCTTGTCGAGCTCCTACGAGCAGTACTTC. It is translated as CASSLSSSYEQYF.

The chain has TRBV7-2 and TRBJ2-3; 9 nucleotides agree with TRBD2. V shed 4 bases and J 2 bases; nucleotides not matched to a gene: 1. Germline lookup yields CDR1 SGHTA and CDR2 FQGNSA. This CDR3 is built from 14 residues. The CDR3 region has the DNA TGTGCCAGCAGCTCTAGCGGGGTCACAGATACGCAGTATTTT. Its translation: CASSSSGVTDTQYF.

This chain uses TRBV10-3 with TRBJ2-1, with 14 bases that match TRBD2. Looked up from germline, CDR1 is ENHRY and CDR2 is SYGVKD. V shed 4 bases, J shed 6 bases, and the junction held 11 bases outside the gene matches. This CDR3 region has 18 residues. The CDR3 here is CAISGHPGLAGVANEQFF. The CDR3 nucleotides read TGTGCCATCAGTGGCCACCCGGGACTAGCGGGAGTAGCCAATGAGCAGTTCTTC.

The CDR3 here is CASSLEQVSTEAFF. DNA of the CDR3: TGTGCCAGCAGCTTGGAACAGGTTAGCACTGAAGCTTTCTTT. This rearrangement joins TRBV5-5 to TRBJ1-1; D might be TRBD1 (5 bases). The CDR3 is made up of 14 amino acids. From germline, CDR1 is SGHKS and CDR2 YYEKEE (reference sequence). Trimming pared 0 bases from V and 4 bases from J, leaving 10 bases between.

This chain links TRBV10-1 with TRBJ2-3; D is possibly TRBD2 (5 bases). The CDR3 length is 13 residues. V lost 0 bases and J 6 bases, leaving 7 bases between the germline ends. Germline CDR1 WNHNN, CDR2 SYGVQD (reference sequence). CDR3 sequence: CASSESEADTQYF. The CDR3 nucleotides are TGCGCCAGCAGTGAGTCGGAGGCGGATACGCAGTATTTT.

The rearrangement links TRBV7-2 to TRBJ1-5; 9 nucleotides align to TRBD1. The CDR3 is 15 residues long. Per the germline V gene, CDR1 is SGHTA and CDR2 is FQGNSA. Unmatched junction bases numbered 2, after V lost 3 bases and J lost 2 bases. CDR3 nucleotide sequence: TGTGCCAGCAGCTTCGACAGGGGGGGCAATCAGCCCCAGCATTTT. Translation: CASSFDRGGNQPQHF.

The CDR3 bases are TGTGCCAGCTCACCACCGAGTAGAAACTACGAGCAGTACTTC. Protein sequence: CASSPPSRNYEQYF. The rearrangement joins TRBV18 to TRBJ2-7; D is unclear. V was cut by 0 bases and J by 3 bases, with 9 bases left in between. Germline V gene lookup returns CDR1 KGHSH and CDR2 LQKENI. The CDR3 has 14 amino acids.

V usage is TRBV4-2 and J usage is TRBJ2-3, with TRBD2 matching 10 bases. The CDR3 is made up of 16 amino acids. Germline V lookup: CDR1 LGHNA, CDR2 YNFKEQ. V was pared by 1 base and J by 6 bases, with 7 bases of the junction left unmatched. The chain's CDR3 is CASSQGPSGSPDTQYF. The CDR3 DNA reads TGTGCCAGCAGCCAAGGCCCTAGCGGGAGTCCCGATACGCAGTATTTT.

The chain carries TRBV5-1 and TRBJ1-1, with D perhaps matching TRBD1 (6 bases). The CDR3 contains 14 residues. V was clipped by 4 bases and J by 5 bases, with 15 bases between them. Germline assignment: CDR1 SGHRS and CDR2 YFSETQ. For the CDR3, the DNA is TGCGCCAGCAGCACCGAGGGGGGGCAGACTGAAGCTTTCTTT. It yields the protein CASSTEGGQTEAFF.

This clone was counted once. This CDR3 is CASSLGQEAFF. In DNA form, the CDR3 reads TGTGCCAGCAGCTTGGGACAGGAAGCTTTCTTT. The chain couples TRBV5-6 to TRBJ1-1; a weak D match, TRBD1 (5 bases). The germline gives CDR1 SGHDT, CDR2 YYEEEE. The CDR3 consists of 11 residues. Trimming pared 0 bases from V and 8 bases from J, leaving 5 bases between.

The genes are TRBV5-1 and TRBJ2-7, with 7 bases identical to TRBD1. The CDR3 covers 14 residues. Germline values: CDR1 SGHRS, CDR2 YFSETQ. Trimming cost V 0 bases and J 6 bases; bases outside gene matches: 6. Here the CDR3 DNA reads TGCGCCAGCAGCTTGGACAATCAGGGGGTCGAGCAGTACTTC. Its translation: CASSLDNQGVEQYF.

This chain joins TRBV11-2 and TRBJ2-7; D is perhaps TRBD1 (5 bases). This CDR3 region has 16 residues. Trimming shortened V by 4 bases and J by 3 bases, and 19 bases separated the two germline ends. Germline CDR1 and CDR2: SGHAT and FQNNGV. The CDR3 DNA is TGTGCCAGCAGCTATTTTCACAGCTCTCAGGGCTACGAGCAGTACTTC. Protein sequence: CASSYFHSSQGYEQYF. Supplemented by reference TRBV11-2 and TRBJ2-7, the full variable domain reads EAGVAQSPRYKIIEKRQSVAFWCNPISGHATLYWYQQILGQGPKLLIQFQNNGVVDDSQLPKDRFSAERLKGVDSTLKIQPAKLEDSAVYLCASSYFHSSQGYEQYFGPGTRLTVT.

The gene calls are TRBV28 and TRBJ1-5, with D tentatively TRBD1 (5 bases). The CDR3 has 17 residues. Germline CDR1 MDHEN, CDR2 SYDVKM. Trimming removed 3 bases at V and 0 bases at J, with 15 bases between. The CDR3 sequence: CASSLWGGSYSNQPQHF. The CDR3 DNA is TGTGCCAGCAGTTTGTGGGGCGGATCATATAGCAATCAGCCCCAGCATTTT.

CDR3 residues: CASSHGTGTYEQYF. The CDR3 region has the DNA TGTGCCAGCAGCCACGGGACAGGGACATACGAGCAGTACTTC. The chain joins TRBV11-3 to TRBJ2-7; 9 positions match TRBD1. V was pared by 5 bases and J by 4 bases, with 6 bases of the junction left unmatched. Germline assignment: CDR1 SGHNT and CDR2 YENEEA. This CDR3 region has 14 residues.

This clone was counted once. The rearrangement uses TRBV5-1 and TRBJ2-1, with a tentative D call TRBD1 (5 bases). V was trimmed by 4 bases and J by 0 bases, leaving 14 bases between them. Germline CDR1 reads SGHRS; CDR2 reads YFSETQ. This CDR3 is built from 16 residues. CDR3 in DNA: TGCGCCAGCAGCCCCGGACATACAAGCTCCTACAATGAGCAGTTCTTC. Translation gives CASSPGHTSSYNEQFF.

The V call is TRBV11-2, the J call TRBJ2-5; D might be TRBD2 (7 bases). The V end was cut by 4 bases, the J end by 4 bases, with 19 bases between. CDR1 and CDR2 from the germline V gene are SGHAT and FQNNGV. There are 16 residues in the CDR3. CDR3 loop: CASSYRQGRGTETQYF. CDR3 nucleotides: TGTGCCAGCAGCTACCGCCAGGGGAGGGGCACAGAGACCCAGTACTTC.

This clone was counted a few times. The chain carries TRBV28 and TRBJ1-4, with TRBD1 identical over 7 bases. The V gene's germline CDR1 is MDHEN and CDR2 SYDVKM. CDR3 length: 15 residues. Unmatched junction bases numbered 12, after V lost 6 bases and J lost 8 bases. The CDR3 spells CASSSPGTEGEKLFF. The CDR3 nucleotides read TGTGCCAGCAGCTCGCCCGGGACAGAGGGGGAAAAACTGTTTTTT.

The chain employs TRBV10-1 and TRBJ1-4; 9 positions agree with TRBD1. The CDR3 extends over 14 amino acids. Germline V gene lookup returns CDR1 WNHNN and CDR2 SYGVQD (reference sequence). Trimming took 5 bases from V and 7 from J; bases not matched to a gene: 5. The CDR3 protein is CASSPGTGSEKLFF. Here the CDR3 DNA reads TGCGCCAGCAGTCCCGGGACAGGGAGTGAAAAACTGTTTTTT.

The count of this clone is one. V is TRBV30 and J is TRBJ1-1; 9 nucleotides align to TRBD1. The V gene end was trimmed by 5 bases and the J gene end by 4 bases; junction bases not matched to a gene: 8. The CDR3 contains 14 residues. The germline gives CDR1 GTSNPN, CDR2 SVGIG (reference sequence). The CDR3 bases are TGTGCCTGGTCCAGGGACAGGGTAGGCACTGAAGCTTTCTTT. Its translation: CAWSRDRVGTEAFF.

This rearrangement joins TRBV2 to TRBJ1-2, with TRBD1 as a possible D gene (6 bases). Germline V gene lookup returns CDR1 SNHLY and CDR2 FYNNEI. The V and J ends lost 4 bases and 3 bases respectively, with 9 bases between them. This CDR3 region has 13 residues. The CDR3 sequence is CASSGGTYYGYTF. Written as DNA, the CDR3 is TGTGCCAGCAGTGGGGGGACATACTATGGCTACACCTTC.

In this sample, this clone turned up once. The chain carries TRBV10-2 and TRBJ1-5; 10 bases fit TRBD1. This CDR3 has 16 amino acids. The germline V gene encodes CDR1 WSHSY and CDR2 SAAADI. V lost 4 bases and J lost 7; bases outside the gene matches: 10. CDR3 DNA: TGCGCCAGCAGTGTAGGGACAGGGGCCCCGGGCCAGCCCCAGCATTTT. Amino acid sequence: CASSVGTGAPGQPQHF.

Here the CDR3 DNA reads TGTGCCAGCAGTGAACAGGTCGGCTATGGCTACACCTTC. Translated: CASSEQVGYGYTF. The chain links TRBV2 to TRBJ1-2, with D unclear. Germline values: CDR1 SNHLY, CDR2 FYNNEI. The germline V and J ends were trimmed by 2 bases and 4 bases, with 8 bases remaining between them. The CDR3 is made up of 13 amino acids.

V usage is TRBV5-1 and J usage is TRBJ2-2; D unclear. The germline CDR1 and CDR2 sequences are SGHRS and YFSETQ. CDR3 length: 13 residues. The V gene lost 0 bases and the J gene lost 4 bases, with 4 bases spanning the gap. The CDR3 DNA reads TGCGCCAGCAGCTTGGTTCTCACCGGGGAGCTGTTTTTT. This gives the protein CASSLVLTGELFF.